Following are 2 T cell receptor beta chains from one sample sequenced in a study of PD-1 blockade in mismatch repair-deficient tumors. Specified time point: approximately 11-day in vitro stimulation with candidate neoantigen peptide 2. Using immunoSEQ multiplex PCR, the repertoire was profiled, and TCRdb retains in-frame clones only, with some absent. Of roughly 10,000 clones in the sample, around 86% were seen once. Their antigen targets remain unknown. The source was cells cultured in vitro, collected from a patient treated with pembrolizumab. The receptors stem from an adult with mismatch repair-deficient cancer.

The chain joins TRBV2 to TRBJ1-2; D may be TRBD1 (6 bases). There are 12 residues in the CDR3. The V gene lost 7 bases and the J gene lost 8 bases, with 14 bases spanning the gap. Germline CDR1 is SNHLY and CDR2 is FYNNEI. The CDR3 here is CASTTGPGGYTF. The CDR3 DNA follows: TGTGCCAGCACGACAGGCCCGGGGGGCTACACCTTC.

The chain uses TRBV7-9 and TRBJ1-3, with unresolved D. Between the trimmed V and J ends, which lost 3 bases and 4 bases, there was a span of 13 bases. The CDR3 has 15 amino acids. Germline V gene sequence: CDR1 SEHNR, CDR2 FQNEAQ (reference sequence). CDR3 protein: CASSFTSVPGNTIYF. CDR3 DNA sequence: TGTGCCAGCAGCTTTACCTCAGTCCCAGGAAACACCATATATTTT. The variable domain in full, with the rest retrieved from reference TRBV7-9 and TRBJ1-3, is DTGVSQNPRHKITKRGQNVTFRCDPISEHNRLYWYRQTLGQGPEFLTYFQNEAQLEKSRLLSDRFSAERPKGSFSTLEIQRTEQGDSAMYLCASSFTSVPGNTIYFGEGSWLTVV.